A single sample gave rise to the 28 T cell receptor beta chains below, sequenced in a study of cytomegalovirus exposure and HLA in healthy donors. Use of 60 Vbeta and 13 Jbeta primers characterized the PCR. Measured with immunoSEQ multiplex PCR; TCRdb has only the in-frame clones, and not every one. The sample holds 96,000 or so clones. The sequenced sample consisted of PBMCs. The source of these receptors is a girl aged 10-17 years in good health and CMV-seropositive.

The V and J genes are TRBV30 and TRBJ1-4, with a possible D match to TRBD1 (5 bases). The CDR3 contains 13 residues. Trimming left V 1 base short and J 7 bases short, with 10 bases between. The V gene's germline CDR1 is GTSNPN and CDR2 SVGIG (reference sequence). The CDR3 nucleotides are TGTGCCTGGAGTGGTCAGGGCGGTGAAAAACTGTTTTTT. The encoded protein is CAWSGQGGEKLFF.

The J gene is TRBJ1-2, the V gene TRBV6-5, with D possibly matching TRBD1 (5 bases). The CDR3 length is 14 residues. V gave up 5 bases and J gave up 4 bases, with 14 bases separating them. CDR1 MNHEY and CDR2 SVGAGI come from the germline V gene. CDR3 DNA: TGTGCCAGCAGTCCAGGGCCAGATATCTATGGCTACACCTTC. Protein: CASSPGPDIYGYTF.

As DNA, the CDR3 is TGCGCCAGCAGAGGAGGGGACACTGAAGCTTTCTTT. This codes for CASRGGDTEAFF. The V gene is TRBV5-1, the J gene TRBJ1-1; D may be TRBD1 (5 bases). Germline loops: CDR1 SGHRS, CDR2 YFSETQ. This CDR3 is 12 amino acids long. V was shortened by 5 bases and J by 3 bases, with 8 bases between the two germline ends.

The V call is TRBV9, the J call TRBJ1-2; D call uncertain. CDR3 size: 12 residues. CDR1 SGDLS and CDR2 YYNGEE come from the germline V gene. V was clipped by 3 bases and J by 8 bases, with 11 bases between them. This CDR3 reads CASSDLLRGYTF. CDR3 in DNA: TGTGCCAGCAGCGACCTCCTGAGAGGCTACACCTTC.

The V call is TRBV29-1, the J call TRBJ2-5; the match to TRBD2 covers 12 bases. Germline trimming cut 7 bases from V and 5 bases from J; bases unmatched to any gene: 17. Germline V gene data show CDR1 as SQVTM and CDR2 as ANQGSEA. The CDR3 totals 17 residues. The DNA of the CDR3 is TGCAGCGCGGAAGGGAAACTAGCGGGGGGTGCTAGGGAGACCCAGTACTTC. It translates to CSAEGKLAGGARETQYF.

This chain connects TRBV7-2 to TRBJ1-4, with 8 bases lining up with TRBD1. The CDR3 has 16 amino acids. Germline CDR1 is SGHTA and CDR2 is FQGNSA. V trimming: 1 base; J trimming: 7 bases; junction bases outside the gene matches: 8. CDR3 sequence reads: CASSLEVLQGVEKLFF. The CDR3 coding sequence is TGTGCCAGCAGCTTAGAGGTGTTACAGGGGGTTGAAAAACTGTTTTTT.

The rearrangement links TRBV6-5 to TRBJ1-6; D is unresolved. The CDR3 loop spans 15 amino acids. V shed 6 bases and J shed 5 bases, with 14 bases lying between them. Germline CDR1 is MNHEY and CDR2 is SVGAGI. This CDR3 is CASRWYNMNNSPLHF. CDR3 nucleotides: TGTGCCAGCAGATGGTACAATATGAATAATTCACCCCTCCACTTT.

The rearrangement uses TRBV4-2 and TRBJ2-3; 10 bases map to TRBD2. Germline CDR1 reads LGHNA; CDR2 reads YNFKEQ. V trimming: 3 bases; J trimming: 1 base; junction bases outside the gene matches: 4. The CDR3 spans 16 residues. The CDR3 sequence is CASSQDLAGGTDTQYF. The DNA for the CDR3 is TGTGCCAGCAGCCAGGATCTAGCGGGGGGCACAGATACGCAGTATTTT.

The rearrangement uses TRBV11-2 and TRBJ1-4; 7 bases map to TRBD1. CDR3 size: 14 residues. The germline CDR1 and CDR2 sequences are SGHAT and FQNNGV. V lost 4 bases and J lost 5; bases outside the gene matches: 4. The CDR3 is CASSWDRLNEKLFF. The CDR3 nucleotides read TGTGCCAGCAGCTGGGACAGACTCAATGAAAAACTGTTTTTT.

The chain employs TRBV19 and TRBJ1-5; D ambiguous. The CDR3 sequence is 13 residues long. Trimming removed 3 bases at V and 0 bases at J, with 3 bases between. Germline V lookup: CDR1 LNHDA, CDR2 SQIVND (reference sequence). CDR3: CASSISSNQPQHF. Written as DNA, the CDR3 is TGTGCCAGTAGTATTAGTAGCAATCAGCCCCAGCATTTT. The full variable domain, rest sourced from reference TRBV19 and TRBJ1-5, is DGGITQSPKYLFRKEGQNVTLSCEQNLNHDAMYWYRQDPGQGLRLIYYSQIVNDFQKGDIAEGYSVSREKKESFPLTVTSAQKNPTAFYLCASSISSNQPQHFGDGTRLSIL.

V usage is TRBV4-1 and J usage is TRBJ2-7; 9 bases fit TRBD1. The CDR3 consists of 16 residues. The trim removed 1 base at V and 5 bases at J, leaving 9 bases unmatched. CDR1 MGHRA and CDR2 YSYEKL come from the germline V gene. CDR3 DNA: TGCGCCAGCAGCCAAGTTACAGGGACAGGGTTCCACGAGCAGTACTTC. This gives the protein CASSQVTGTGFHEQYF.

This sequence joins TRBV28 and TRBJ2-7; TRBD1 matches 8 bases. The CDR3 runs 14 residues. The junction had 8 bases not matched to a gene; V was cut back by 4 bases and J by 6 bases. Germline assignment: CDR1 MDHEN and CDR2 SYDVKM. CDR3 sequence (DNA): TGTGCCAGCAGTTCCGGGACAGGAGGGGTCGAGCAGTACGTC. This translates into CASSSGTGGVEQYV.

The CDR3 nucleotides read TGTGCCAGCAGCGTACCTTCGGGGGAGGGGCGGCTAGCCTATGGCTACACCTTC. This sequence encodes CASSVPSGEGRLAYGYTF. The chain uses TRBV9 and TRBJ1-2, with D possibly being TRBD1 (5 bases). The germline CDR1 and CDR2 sequences are SGDLS and YYNGEE. V was trimmed by 1 base and J by 4 bases, leaving 23 bases between them. The CDR3 sequence is 18 residues long. Full variable domain (outside the CDR3, taken from reference TRBV9 and TRBJ1-2): DSGVTQTPKHLITATGQRVTLRCSPRSGDLSVYWYQQSLDQGLQFLIQYYNGEERAKGNILERFSAQQFPDLHSELNLSSLELGDSALYFCASSVPSGEGRLAYGYTFGSGTRLTVV.

The CDR3 DNA sequence: TGTGCCAGCAGCTTTACAACAGGGTTTGGAAACACCATATATTTT. Protein product: CASSFTTGFGNTIYF. J is TRBJ1-3 and V is TRBV7-2, with D perhaps matching TRBD1 (6 bases). V lost 3 bases and J lost 3, with 12 bases in between. The CDR3 consists of 15 residues. CDR1 is SGHTA and CDR2 is FQGNSA in the germline V gene.

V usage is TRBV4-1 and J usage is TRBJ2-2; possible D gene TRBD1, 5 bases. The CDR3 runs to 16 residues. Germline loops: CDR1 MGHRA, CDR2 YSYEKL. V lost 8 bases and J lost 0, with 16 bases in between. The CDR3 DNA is TGCGCCAGCGGGGCCGGCGCGGACGCGAACACCGGGGAGCTGTTTTTT. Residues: CASGAGADANTGELFF.

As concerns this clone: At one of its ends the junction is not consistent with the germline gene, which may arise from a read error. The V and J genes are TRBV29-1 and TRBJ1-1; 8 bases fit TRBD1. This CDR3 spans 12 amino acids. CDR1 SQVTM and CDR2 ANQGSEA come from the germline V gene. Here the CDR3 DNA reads TGCACCGTTCAGGGGGCGAACACTGAAGCTTTCTTT. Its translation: CTVQGANTEAFF.

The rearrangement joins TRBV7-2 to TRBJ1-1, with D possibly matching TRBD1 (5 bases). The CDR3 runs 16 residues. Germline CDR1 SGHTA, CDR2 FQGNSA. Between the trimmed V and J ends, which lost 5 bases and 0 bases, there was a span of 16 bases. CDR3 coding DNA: TGTGCCAGCAGCCTTAGAAGACAGTCAATGAACACTGAAGCTTTCTTT. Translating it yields CASSLRRQSMNTEAFF.

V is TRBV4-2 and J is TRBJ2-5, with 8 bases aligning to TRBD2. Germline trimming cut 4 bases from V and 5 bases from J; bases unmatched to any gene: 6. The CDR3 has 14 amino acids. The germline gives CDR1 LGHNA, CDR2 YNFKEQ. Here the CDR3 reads CASSPGGAHETQYF. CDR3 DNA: TGTGCCAGCAGCCCCGGGGGGGCCCATGAGACCCAGTACTTC.

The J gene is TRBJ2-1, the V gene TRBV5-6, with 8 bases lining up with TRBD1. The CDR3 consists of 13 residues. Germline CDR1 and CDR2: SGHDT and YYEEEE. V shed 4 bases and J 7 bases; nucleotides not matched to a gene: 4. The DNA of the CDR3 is TGTGCCAGCAGCAACGACAGGGGAAATGAGCAGTTCTTC. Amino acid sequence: CASSNDRGNEQFF.

CDR3 sequence: CASSLRGGEAFF. Written as DNA, the CDR3 is TGTGCCAGCAGCTTGAGGGGGGGTGAAGCTTTCTTT. This chain links TRBV11-1 with TRBJ1-1; D may be TRBD1 (6 bases). CDR1 and CDR2 (germline): SGHAT, FQDESV (reference sequence). The V end was cut by 3 bases, the J end by 7 bases, with 9 bases between. The CDR3 contains 12 residues.

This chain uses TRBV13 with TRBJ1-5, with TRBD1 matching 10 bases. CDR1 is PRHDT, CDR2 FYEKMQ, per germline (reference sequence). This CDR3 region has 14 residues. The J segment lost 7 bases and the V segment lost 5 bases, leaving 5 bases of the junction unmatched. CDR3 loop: CASSVGTGAQPQHF. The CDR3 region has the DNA TGTGCCAGCAGCGTCGGGACAGGGGCCCAGCCCCAGCATTTT.

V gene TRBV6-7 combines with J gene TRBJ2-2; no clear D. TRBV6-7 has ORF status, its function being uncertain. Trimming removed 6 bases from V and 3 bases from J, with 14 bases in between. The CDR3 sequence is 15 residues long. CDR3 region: CASSVSIRDTGELFF. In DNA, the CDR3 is TGTGCCAGCAGCGTATCTATCCGGGACACCGGGGAGCTGTTTTTT.

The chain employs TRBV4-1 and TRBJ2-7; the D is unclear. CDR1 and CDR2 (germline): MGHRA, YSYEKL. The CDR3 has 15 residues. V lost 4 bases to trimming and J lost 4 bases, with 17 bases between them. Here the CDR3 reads CASSPTAATAYEQYV. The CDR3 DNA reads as TGCGCCAGCAGCCCTACGGCGGCCACGGCATACGAGCAGTACGTC.

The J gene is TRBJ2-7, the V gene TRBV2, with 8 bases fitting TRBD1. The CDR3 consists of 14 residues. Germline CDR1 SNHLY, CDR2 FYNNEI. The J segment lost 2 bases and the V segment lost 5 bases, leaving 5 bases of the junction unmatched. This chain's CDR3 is CASSPDRAAYEQYV. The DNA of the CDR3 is TGTGCCAGCAGTCCGGACAGGGCCGCCTACGAGCAGTACGTC.

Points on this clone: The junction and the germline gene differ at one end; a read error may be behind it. The CDR3 bases are TGTGCCGGGAGTGTAAGTCTCTTGAGGAACAATGAGCAGTTCTTC. Its translation: CAGSVSLLRNNEQFF. The chain combines TRBV30 with TRBJ2-1, with TRBD2 as a possible D gene (5 bases). This CDR3 spans 15 amino acids. CDR1 GTSNPN and CDR2 SVGIG come from the germline V gene (reference sequence).

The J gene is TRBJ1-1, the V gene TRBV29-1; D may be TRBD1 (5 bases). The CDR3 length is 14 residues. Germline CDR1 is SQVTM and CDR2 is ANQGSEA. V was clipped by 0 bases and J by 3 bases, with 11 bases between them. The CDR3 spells CSVEDRGGYTEAFF. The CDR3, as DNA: TGCAGCGTTGAAGATCGGGGGGGGTACACTGAAGCTTTCTTT.

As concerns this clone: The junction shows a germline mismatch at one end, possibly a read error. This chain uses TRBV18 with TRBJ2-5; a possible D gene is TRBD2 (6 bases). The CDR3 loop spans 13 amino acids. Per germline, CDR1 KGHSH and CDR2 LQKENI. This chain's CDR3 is CASSPYGGENQYF. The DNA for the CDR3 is TGTGCCAGCTCACCCTACGGAGGGGAGAACCAGTACTTC.

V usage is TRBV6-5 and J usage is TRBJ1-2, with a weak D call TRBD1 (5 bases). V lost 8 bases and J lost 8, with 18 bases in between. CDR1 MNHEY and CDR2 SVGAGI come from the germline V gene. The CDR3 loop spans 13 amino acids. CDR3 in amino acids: CASYPFAGNGYTF. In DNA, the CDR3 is TGTGCCAGCTATCCTTTCGCAGGGAACGGCTACACCTTC.